These 22 T cell receptor beta chains came from one sample sequenced in a study of blood T cell repertoires in COVID-19. TCRdb's copy holds only in-frame clones and misses some; the assay was immunoSEQ multiplex PCR. The sample carries around 190,000 clones, 80% to 90% recorded once. Sample: peripheral blood. These receptors came from a man in his late teens or twenties who had recovered from COVID-19.

This clone was observed a single time. This chain connects TRBV28 to TRBJ1-5; D ambiguous. The CDR3 is 15 residues long. CDR1 and CDR2 from the germline V gene are MDHEN and SYDVKM. The germline V and J ends were trimmed by 1 base and 1 base, with 8 bases remaining between them. The CDR3 DNA is TGTGCCAGCAGTTTATACCCACGGAGCAATCAGCCCCAGCATTTT. It translates to CASSLYPRSNQPQHF.

The chain couples TRBV4-1 to TRBJ2-3; TRBD2 might be the D (6 bases). The germline CDR1 and CDR2 sequences are MGHRA and YSYEKL. The V and J ends lost 0 bases and 1 base respectively, with 11 bases between them. The CDR3 totals 16 residues. This CDR3 is CASSQDRVAGTDTQYF. CDR3 in DNA: TGCGCCAGCAGCCAAGATAGGGTAGCGGGCACAGATACGCAGTATTTT.

The genes are TRBV4-3 and TRBJ2-1, with TRBD2 matching 8 bases. V gave up 0 bases and J gave up 6 bases; unmatched junction bases: 4. The CDR3 is 15 residues long. Looked up from germline, CDR1 is LGHNA and CDR2 is YSLEER. DNA for the CDR3: TGCGCCAGCAGCCAAGAGCTAGCGGGCCCCAATGAGCAGTTCTTC. Encoded protein: CASSQELAGPNEQFF.

Note on this clone: A read error may account for a junction end that differs from germline. V usage is TRBV24-1 and J usage is TRBJ2-3; 7 nucleotides align to TRBD1. CDR3 length: 16 amino acids. Germline V CDR1 and CDR2: KGHDR, SFDVKD. CDR3 protein: CATSDWGTEGSDTQYF. In nucleotides, the CDR3 is TGTGCCACCAGCGATTGGGGGACAGAAGGGTCAGATACGCAGTATTTT.

The chain combines TRBV30 with TRBJ2-6, with a tentative D call TRBD2 (6 bases). CDR3 length: 16 amino acids. In germline, CDR1 is GTSNPN, CDR2 SVGIG (reference sequence). V was cut by 3 bases and J by 0 bases, with 12 bases left in between. CDR3 sequence: CAWSTRGSSGANVLTF. The CDR3 DNA reads as TGTGCCTGGAGCACTCGGGGGAGCTCTGGGGCCAACGTCCTGACTTTC.

This clone was recorded once. In DNA form, the CDR3 reads TGTGCCAGCAGCCGGGACAGGGGCTACACCTTC. Residues: CASSRDRGYTF. The chain couples TRBV5-6 to TRBJ1-2, with 8 bases fitting TRBD1. CDR1 is SGHDT, CDR2 YYEEEE, per germline. This CDR3 contains 11 residues. With V trimmed by 4 bases and J by 8 bases, 1 base remained unmatched.

This chain joins TRBV5-1 and TRBJ2-7, with a possible D match to TRBD1 (6 bases). The CDR3 sequence is 14 residues long. The V end lost 0 bases, the J end lost 3 bases, and 10 bases lay between the germline ends. Germline CDR1 reads SGHRS; CDR2 reads YFSETQ. In DNA form, the CDR3 reads TGCGCCAGCAGCTTGGGGACAGTGAACTACGAGCAGTACTTC. It yields the protein CASSLGTVNYEQYF. Looking up the rest from reference TRBV5-1 and TRBJ2-7 gives the full variable domain: KAGVTQTPRYLIKTRGQQVTLSCSPISGHRSVSWYQQTPGQGLQFLFEYFSETQRNKGNFPGRFSGRQFSNSRSEMNVSTLELGDSALYLCASSLGTVNYEQYFGPGTRLTVT.

The gene calls are TRBV27 and TRBJ1-5; TRBD1 matches at 7 bases. This CDR3 is built from 16 residues. The trim removed 3 bases at V and 5 bases at J, leaving 10 bases unmatched. In germline, CDR1 is MNHEY, CDR2 SMNVEV (reference sequence). CDR3 DNA sequence: TGTGCCAGCAGTTTGACAGGGAGGAGGGTTGATCAGCCCCAGCATTTT. This gives the protein CASSLTGRRVDQPQHF.

This chain links TRBV6-6 with TRBJ2-2; D is unclear. The V end lost 2 bases, the J end lost 1 base, and 5 bases lay between the germline ends. The CDR3 is 14 residues long. The germline CDR1 and CDR2 sequences are MNHNY and SVGAGI (reference sequence). CDR3: CASSYGRNTGELFF. The CDR3 nucleotides are TGTGCCAGCAGTTACGGCAGGAACACCGGGGAGCTGTTTTTT.

V usage is TRBV19 and J usage is TRBJ2-2, with 9 bases identical to TRBD1. V gave up 7 bases and J gave up 4 bases; unmatched junction bases: 4. Germline V lookup: CDR1 LNHDA, CDR2 SQIVND (reference sequence). The CDR3 is 14 amino acids. CDR3 sequence (DNA): TGTGCCAGTACTTGGGACAGGGCCACCGGGGAGCTGTTTTTT. Protein sequence: CASTWDRATGELFF.

V gene TRBV10-3 combines with J gene TRBJ1-2; D is unclear. V was shortened by 3 bases and J by 3 bases, with 8 bases between the two germline ends. This CDR3 is built from 13 residues. CDR1 ENHRY and CDR2 SYGVKD come from the germline V gene. This CDR3 is CAISDASDYGYTF. In nucleotides, the CDR3 is TGTGCCATCAGTGATGCCTCGGACTATGGCTACACCTTC.

CDR3 loop: CASSYLLGRSYEQYF. Here the CDR3 DNA reads TGTGCCAGCAGCTACCTCCTAGGGAGGTCCTACGAGCAGTACTTC. The V call is TRBV9, the J call TRBJ2-7; possible D gene TRBD2, 6 bases. The CDR3 runs 15 residues. The germline gives CDR1 SGDLS, CDR2 YYNGEE. Between the trimmed V and J ends, which lost 4 bases and 1 base, there was a span of 15 bases.

As concerns this clone: Other DNA variants within this sample encode the same CDR3. The chain combines TRBV18 with TRBJ2-1, with 14 bases matching TRBD2. The germline V gene encodes CDR1 KGHSH and CDR2 LQKENI. This CDR3 is 15 amino acids long. Unmatched junction bases numbered 2, after V lost 3 bases and J lost 7 bases. CDR3 sequence: CASSPGLAGANEQFF. The CDR3 nucleotides are TGTGCCAGCTCACCGGGACTAGCGGGAGCTAATGAGCAGTTCTTC.

The CDR3 is CASSSRLPNEKLFF. The DNA for the CDR3 is TGTGCCAGTAGTAGCAGGTTACCTAATGAAAAACTGTTTTTT. The rearrangement links TRBV19 to TRBJ1-4; D remains unclear. Trimming cost V 4 bases and J 3 bases, with 9 bases left between them. Germline V lookup: CDR1 LNHDA, CDR2 SQIVND (reference sequence). The CDR3 is 14 amino acids.

The rearrangement uses TRBV7-2 and TRBJ2-1; D remains ambiguous. V dropped 4 bases and J dropped 5 bases, with 3 bases sitting between them. Germline CDR1 reads SGHTA; CDR2 reads FQGNSA. This CDR3 has 11 amino acids. CDR3 region: CASSSNNEQFF. The CDR3 DNA reads TGTGCCAGCAGCTCTAACAATGAGCAGTTCTTC. The full variable domain, completed using reference TRBV7-2 and TRBJ2-1, is GAGVSQSPSNKVTEKGKDVELRCDPISGHTALYWYRQSLGQGLEFLIYFQGNSAPDKSGLPSDRFSAERTGGSVSTLTIQRTQQEDSAVYLCASSSNNEQFFGPGTRLTVL.

This rearrangement joins TRBV2 to TRBJ2-2, with D perhaps matching TRBD2 (7 bases). V was pared by 4 bases and J by 5 bases, with 11 bases between. The germline V gene has CDR1 SNHLY and CDR2 FYNNEI. The CDR3 is 14 residues long. CDR3 nucleotide sequence: TGTGCCAGCAGTGCGGAGGGGGGGACCGGGGAGCTGTTTTTT. Protein: CASSAEGGTGELFF.

The chain couples TRBV27 to TRBJ2-1, with D unresolved. Trimming removed 4 bases from V and 12 bases from J, with 13 bases in between. This CDR3 is 12 amino acids long. Germline V gene data show CDR1 as MNHEY and CDR2 as SMNVEV (reference sequence). The CDR3 DNA follows: TGTGCCAGCAGTTCGGTAGATCATGGGCAGTTCTTC. The encoded protein is CASSSVDHGQFF.

The chain is built from TRBV15 and TRBJ1-2; D remains ambiguous. Germline CDR1 reads LNHNV; CDR2 reads YYDKDF (reference sequence). Between the trimmed V and J ends, which lost 0 bases and 2 bases, there was a span of 10 bases. This CDR3 has 15 amino acids. Here the CDR3 DNA reads TGTGCCACCAGCAGAGATGACATGTCGAACTATGGCTACACCTTC. It yields the protein CATSRDDMSNYGYTF.

The chain carries TRBV7-2 and TRBJ2-7; possible D gene TRBD1, 6 bases. The CDR3 totals 15 residues. Trimming left V 1 base short and J 5 bases short, with 15 bases between. From germline, CDR1 is SGHTA and CDR2 FQGNSA. CDR3 region: CASSLGPGVINEQYF. In DNA form, the CDR3 reads TGTGCCAGCAGCTTAGGGCCAGGGGTTATCAACGAGCAGTACTTC.

This chain links TRBV7-9 with TRBJ1-1, with D possibly TRBD1 on 6 matching bases. The V gene's germline CDR1 is SEHNR and CDR2 FQNEAQ (reference sequence). The V end was cut by 4 bases, the J end by 8 bases, with 14 bases between. The CDR3 extends over 13 amino acids. CDR3 sequence reads: CASSWGRTEEAFF. For the CDR3, the DNA is TGTGCCAGCAGCTGGGGTCGGACAGAGGAAGCTTTCTTT.

The chain combines TRBV7-8 with TRBJ1-6; TRBD1 is a possible D gene (5 bases). Between the trimmed V and J ends, which lost 7 bases and 12 bases, there was a span of 19 bases. The V gene's germline CDR1 is SGHVS and CDR2 FQNEAQ. This CDR3 spans 14 amino acids. CDR3 loop: CASTIPGGNLPLHF. The CDR3 bases are TGTGCCAGCACCATTCCGGGGGGGAACCTACCCCTCCACTTT.

CDR3 nucleotide sequence: TGTGCCAGCAGTTACTCGAGGGGGAGTGATGGCTACACCTTC. Translated, it gives CASSYSRGSDGYTF. The chain uses TRBV6-5 and TRBJ1-2; D may be TRBD1 (6 bases). CDR1 and CDR2 from the germline V gene are MNHEY and SVGAGI. CDR3 length: 14 residues. Trimming left V 0 bases short and J 6 bases short, with 11 bases between.